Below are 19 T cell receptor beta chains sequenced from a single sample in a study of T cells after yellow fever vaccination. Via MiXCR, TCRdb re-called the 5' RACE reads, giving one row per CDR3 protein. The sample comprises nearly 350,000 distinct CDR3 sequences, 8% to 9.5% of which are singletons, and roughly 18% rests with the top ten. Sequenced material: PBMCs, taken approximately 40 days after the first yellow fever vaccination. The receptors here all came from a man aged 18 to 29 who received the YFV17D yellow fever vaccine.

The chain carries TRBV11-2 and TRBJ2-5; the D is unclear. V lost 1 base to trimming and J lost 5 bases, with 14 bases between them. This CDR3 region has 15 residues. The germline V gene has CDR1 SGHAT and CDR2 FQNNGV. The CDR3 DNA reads TGTGCCAGCAGCTTAGGACCTGACGGCCCGGAGACCCAGTACTTC. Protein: CASSLGPDGPETQYF.

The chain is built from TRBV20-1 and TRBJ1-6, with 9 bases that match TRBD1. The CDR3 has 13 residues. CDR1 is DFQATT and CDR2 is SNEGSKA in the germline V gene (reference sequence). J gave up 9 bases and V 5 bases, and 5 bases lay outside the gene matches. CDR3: CSAWTGASSPLHF. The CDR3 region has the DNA TGCAGTGCTTGGACAGGGGCGAGTTCACCCCTCCACTTT.

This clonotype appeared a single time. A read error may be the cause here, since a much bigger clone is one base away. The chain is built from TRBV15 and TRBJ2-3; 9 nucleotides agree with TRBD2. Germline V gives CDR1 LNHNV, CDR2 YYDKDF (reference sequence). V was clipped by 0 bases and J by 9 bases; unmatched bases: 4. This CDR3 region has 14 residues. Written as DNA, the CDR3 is TGTGCCACCAGCAGAGAGCGGGGGGGGGAAACGCAGTATTTT. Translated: CATSRERGGETQYF.

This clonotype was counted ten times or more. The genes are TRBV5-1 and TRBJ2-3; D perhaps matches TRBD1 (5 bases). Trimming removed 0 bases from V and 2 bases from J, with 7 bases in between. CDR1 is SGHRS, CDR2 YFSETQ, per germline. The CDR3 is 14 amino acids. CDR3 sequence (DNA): TGCGCCAGCAGCTTGGGGGGCTTCACAGATACGCAGTATTTT. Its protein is CASSLGGFTDTQYF.

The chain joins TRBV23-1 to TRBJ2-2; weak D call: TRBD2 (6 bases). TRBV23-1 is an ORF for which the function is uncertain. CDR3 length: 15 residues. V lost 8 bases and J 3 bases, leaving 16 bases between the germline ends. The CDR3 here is CASRRLEGDTGELFF. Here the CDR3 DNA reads TGCGCCAGCCGTCGGTTGGAGGGAGACACCGGGGAGCTGTTTTTT.

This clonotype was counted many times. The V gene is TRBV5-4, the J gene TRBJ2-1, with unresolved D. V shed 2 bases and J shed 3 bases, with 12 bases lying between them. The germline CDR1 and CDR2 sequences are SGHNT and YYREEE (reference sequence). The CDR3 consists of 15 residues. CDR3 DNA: TGTGCCAGCAGCTTCGACTCCTCGTACTACAATGAGCAGTTCTTC. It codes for CASSFDSSYYNEQFF.

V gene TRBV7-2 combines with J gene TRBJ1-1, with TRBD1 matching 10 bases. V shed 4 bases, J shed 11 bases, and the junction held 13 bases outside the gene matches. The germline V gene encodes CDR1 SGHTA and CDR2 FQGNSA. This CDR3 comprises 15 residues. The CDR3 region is CASSSGVPGTGDAFF. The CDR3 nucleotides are TGTGCCAGCAGCTCGGGGGTTCCCGGGACAGGGGACGCTTTCTTT. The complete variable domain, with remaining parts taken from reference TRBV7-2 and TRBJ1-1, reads GAGVSQSPSNKVTEKGKDVELRCDPISGHTALYWYRQSLGQGLEFLIYFQGNSAPDKSGLPSDRFSAERTGGSVSTLTIQRTQQEDSAVYLCASSSGVPGTGDAFFGQGTRLTVV.

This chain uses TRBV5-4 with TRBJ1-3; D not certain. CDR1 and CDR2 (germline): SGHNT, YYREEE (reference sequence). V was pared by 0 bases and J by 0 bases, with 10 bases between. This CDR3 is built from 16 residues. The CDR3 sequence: CASSLADPFSGNTIYF. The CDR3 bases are TGTGCCAGCAGCTTGGCCGATCCGTTCTCTGGAAACACCATATATTTT.

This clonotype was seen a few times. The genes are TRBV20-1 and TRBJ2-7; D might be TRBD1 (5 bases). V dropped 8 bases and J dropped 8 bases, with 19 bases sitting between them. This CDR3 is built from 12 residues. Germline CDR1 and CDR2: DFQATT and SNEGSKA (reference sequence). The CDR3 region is CSPHDSLNKQYV. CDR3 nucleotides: TGCAGTCCCCACGACAGCCTCAATAAGCAGTACGTC.

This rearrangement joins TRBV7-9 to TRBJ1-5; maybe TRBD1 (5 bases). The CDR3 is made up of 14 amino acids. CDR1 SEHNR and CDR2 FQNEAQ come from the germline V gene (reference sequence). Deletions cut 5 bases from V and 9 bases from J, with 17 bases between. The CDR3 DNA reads TGTGCCAGCAGCCCCCGGGATCCCCAGGGGCCCCAGCATTTT. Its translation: CASSPRDPQGPQHF. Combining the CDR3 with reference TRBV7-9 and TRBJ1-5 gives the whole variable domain DTGVSQNPRHKITKRGQNVTFRCDPISEHNRLYWYRQTLGQGPEFLTYFQNEAQLEKSRLLSDRFSAERPKGSFSTLEIQRTEQGDSAMYLCASSPRDPQGPQHFGDGTRLSIL.

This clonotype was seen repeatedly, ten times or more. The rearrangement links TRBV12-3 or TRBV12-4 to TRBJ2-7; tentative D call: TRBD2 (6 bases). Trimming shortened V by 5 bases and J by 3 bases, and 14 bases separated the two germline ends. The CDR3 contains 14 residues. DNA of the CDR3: TGTGCCAGCAGTAAGGGACTCCTAGACTACGAGCAGTACTTC. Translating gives CASSKGLLDYEQYF.

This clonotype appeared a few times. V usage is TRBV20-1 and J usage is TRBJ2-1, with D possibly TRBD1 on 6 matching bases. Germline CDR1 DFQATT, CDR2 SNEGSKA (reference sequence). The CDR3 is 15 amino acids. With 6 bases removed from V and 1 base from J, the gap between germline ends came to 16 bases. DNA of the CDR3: TGCAGTGCGAGAACTTTTCAGGGGTCCTACAATGAGCAGTTCTTC. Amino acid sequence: CSARTFQGSYNEQFF.

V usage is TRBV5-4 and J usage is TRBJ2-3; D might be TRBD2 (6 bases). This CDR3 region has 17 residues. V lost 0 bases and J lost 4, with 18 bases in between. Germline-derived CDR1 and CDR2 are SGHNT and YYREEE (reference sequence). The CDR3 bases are TGTGCCAGCAGCTTGGGATGGGGGGTCGGGGGAGCAGATACGCAGTATTTT. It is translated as CASSLGWGVGGADTQYF.

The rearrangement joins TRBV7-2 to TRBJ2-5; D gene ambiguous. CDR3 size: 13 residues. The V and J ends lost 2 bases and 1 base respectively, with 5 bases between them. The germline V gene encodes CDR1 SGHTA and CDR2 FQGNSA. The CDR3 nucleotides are TGTGCCAGCAGCTTACTCAGCCAAGAGACCCAGTACTTC. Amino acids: CASSLLSQETQYF. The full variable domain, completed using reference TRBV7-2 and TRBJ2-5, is GAGVSQSPSNKVTEKGKDVELRCDPISGHTALYWYRQSLGQGLEFLIYFQGNSAPDKSGLPSDRFSAERTGGSVSTLTIQRTQQEDSAVYLCASSLLSQETQYFGPGTRLLVL.

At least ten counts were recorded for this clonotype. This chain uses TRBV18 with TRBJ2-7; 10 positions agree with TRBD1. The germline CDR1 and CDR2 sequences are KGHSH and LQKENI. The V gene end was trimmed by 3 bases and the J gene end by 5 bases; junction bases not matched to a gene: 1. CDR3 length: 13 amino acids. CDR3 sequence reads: CASSPGTGDEQYV. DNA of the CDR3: TGTGCCAGCTCACCCGGGACAGGGGACGAGCAGTACGTC.

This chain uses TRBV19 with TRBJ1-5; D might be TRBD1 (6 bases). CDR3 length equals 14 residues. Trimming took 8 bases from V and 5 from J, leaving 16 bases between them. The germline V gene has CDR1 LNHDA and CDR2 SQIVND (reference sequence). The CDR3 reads CASAPGAGDQPQHF. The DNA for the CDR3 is TGTGCCAGTGCTCCGGGGGCCGGGGATCAGCCCCAGCATTTT.

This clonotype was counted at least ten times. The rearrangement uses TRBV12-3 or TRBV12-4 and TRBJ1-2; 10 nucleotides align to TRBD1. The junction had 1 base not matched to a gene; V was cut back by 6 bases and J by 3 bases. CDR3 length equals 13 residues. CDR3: CASRTGGDYGYTF. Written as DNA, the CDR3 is TGTGCCAGCAGGACAGGGGGCGACTATGGCTACACCTTC.

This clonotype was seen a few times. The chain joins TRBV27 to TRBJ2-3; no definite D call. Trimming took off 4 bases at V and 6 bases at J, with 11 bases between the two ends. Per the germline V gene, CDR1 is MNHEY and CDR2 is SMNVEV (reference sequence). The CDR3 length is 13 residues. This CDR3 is CASSSLGWDTQYF. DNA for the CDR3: TGTGCCAGCAGTTCCTTGGGTTGGGATACGCAGTATTTT.

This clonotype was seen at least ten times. Here the CDR3 reads CASSLDRDYEQYF. The DNA of the CDR3 is TGTGCCAGCAGCTTAGACAGGGACTACGAGCAGTACTTC. The V call is TRBV11-2, the J call TRBJ2-7, with D perhaps matching TRBD1 (5 bases). Germline loops: CDR1 SGHAT, CDR2 FQNNGV. This CDR3 has 13 residues. Trimming shortened V by 0 bases and J by 3 bases, and 6 bases separated the two germline ends.